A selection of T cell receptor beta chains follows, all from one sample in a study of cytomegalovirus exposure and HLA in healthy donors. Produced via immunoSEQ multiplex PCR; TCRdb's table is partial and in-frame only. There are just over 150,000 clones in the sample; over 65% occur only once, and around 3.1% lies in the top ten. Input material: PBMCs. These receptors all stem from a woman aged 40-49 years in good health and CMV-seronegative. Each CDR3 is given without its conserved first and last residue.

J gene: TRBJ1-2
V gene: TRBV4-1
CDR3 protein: ASSPALGPRGGYT

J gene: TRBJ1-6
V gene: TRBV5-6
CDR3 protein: ASSLPGQYNSPLH

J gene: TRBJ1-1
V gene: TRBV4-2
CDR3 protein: ASSQEEETEAF

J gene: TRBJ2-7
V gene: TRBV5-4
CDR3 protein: ASSPQGLTHYEQY

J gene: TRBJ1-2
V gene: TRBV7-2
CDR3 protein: ASSPGPGQGYGYT

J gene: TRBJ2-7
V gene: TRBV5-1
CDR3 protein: ASSRTGTYEQY

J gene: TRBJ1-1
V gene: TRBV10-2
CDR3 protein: ASRDRVRLNTEAF

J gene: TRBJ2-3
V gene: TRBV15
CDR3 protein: ATSIRLAGVDTQY

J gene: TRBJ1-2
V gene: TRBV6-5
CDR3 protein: ASSPRDYNYGYT

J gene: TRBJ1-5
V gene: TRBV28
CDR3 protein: ASSGVNDQPQH

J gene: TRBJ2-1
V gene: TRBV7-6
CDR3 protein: ASAGQTAYNEQF

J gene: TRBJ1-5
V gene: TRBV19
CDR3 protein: ASSRLGGGLGQPQH

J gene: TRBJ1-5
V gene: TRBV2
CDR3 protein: ASSGGTVRGQPQH

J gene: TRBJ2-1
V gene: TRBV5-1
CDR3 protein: ASSPQGSSYNEQF

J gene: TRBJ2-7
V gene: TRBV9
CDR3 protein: ASSVDPGGTYEQY

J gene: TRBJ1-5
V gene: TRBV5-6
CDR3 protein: ASSLYPGTSNQPQH

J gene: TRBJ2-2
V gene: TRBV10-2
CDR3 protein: ASSPRAGISTGELF

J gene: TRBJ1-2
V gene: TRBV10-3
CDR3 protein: AITPGPGGNYGYT

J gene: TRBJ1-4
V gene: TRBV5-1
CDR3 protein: ASSSTGYNEKLF

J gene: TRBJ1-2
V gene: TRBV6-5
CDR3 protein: ASSDSGTLYGYT